This TCR beta chain was retrieved from a study of cytomegalovirus exposure and HLA in healthy donors. Regarding the study as a whole: The Asian-associated ancestry cluster reportedly had fewer N-insertions than the roughly 670-donor mean in a later analysis.

Germline-derived CDR1 and CDR2 are SGHRS and YFSETQ. This CDR3 contains 16 residues. Germline trimming cut 0 bases from V and 4 bases from J; bases unmatched to any gene: 4. Both 60 Vbeta primers and 13 Jbeta primers went into the PCR. Sequencing was performed with immunoSEQ multiplex PCR; in TCRdb, only in-frame clones are kept and a portion is missing. The sample has a few hundred thousand clones; 60% to 85% are singletons. As to this clone: Its antigen remains unidentified.

V usage is TRBV5-1 and J usage is TRBJ2-2, with 9 bases aligning to TRBD1. Source material: PBMCs. This sequence originates from a man aged 35-49 years in good health and CMV-seronegative. The CDR3 DNA follows: TGCGCCAGCAGCTTGGAAGGGACAGGGCCCACCGGGGAGCTGTTTTTT. This gives the protein CASSLEGTGPTGELFF.